This T cell receptor beta chain was captured in a study of molecular identifiers for immune sequencing clone quantification. This clonotype was seen many times. The CDR3 sequence is 17 residues long. The V gene's germline CDR1 is SEHNR and CDR2 FQNEAQ (reference sequence). V shed 6 bases and J shed 0 bases, with 19 bases lying between them. A single record per CDR3 protein comes from TCRdb applying MiXCR to the PCR reads. The table lists a few hundred thousand distinct CDR3 sequences, about a fifth of them singletons. The receptor was derived from a human donor in good health. Some libraries in this study had Jurkat cell RNA spiked in. Sequencing was carried out using naive CD8+ T cells from blood, with Jurkat cell RNA spiked in. As for subset: FACS-sorted CD8+CD4-CCR7+CD45RA+ naive T cells. V and J are TRBV7-9 and TRBJ2-3; weak D call: TRBD1 (5 bases). In nucleotides, the CDR3 is TGTGCCAGCAGTTGGTTGCACAGGATAACTAGCACAGATACGCAGTATTTT. Its translation: CASSWLHRITSTDTQYF.